This T cell receptor (beta chain) stems from a study of shared clonotypes between healthy human individuals. Replicate PCRs run on sorted subsets employed approximately 0.2 ug DNA, 30,000 to 35,000 T cell genomes. The data were produced by immunoSEQ multiplex PCR, yet TCRdb's version contains in-frame clones alone and is incomplete. The sample has around 1.6 million clones; approximately 98% are singletons. V was pared by 5 bases and J by 5 bases, with 15 bases between. The CDR3 loop spans 15 amino acids. Germline CDR1 and CDR2: SGHAT and FQNNGV. The receptor's source is a man between 25 and 39 years old in good health. V gene TRBV11-2 combines with J gene TRBJ1-4, with a tentative D call TRBD1 (5 bases). Sequencing was performed on naive CD4+ T cells sorted from blood. Subset described: CD45RA+ positively selected. CDR3 amino acids: CASSPLSGPNEKLFF. CDR3 sequence (DNA): TGTGCCAGCAGCCCCCTGTCAGGGCCCAATGAAAAACTGTTTTTT. Looking up the rest from reference TRBV11-2 and TRBJ1-4 gives the full variable domain: EAGVAQSPRYKIIEKRQSVAFWCNPISGHATLYWYQQILGQGPKLLIQFQNNGVVDDSQLPKDRFSAERLKGVDSTLKIQPAKLEDSAVYLCASSPLSGPNEKLFFGSGTQLSVL.